Listed below are T cell receptor beta chains from one sample, sequenced in a study of beta chain features in type 1 diabetes. Only in-frame clones appear in the TCRdb table, and some are missing; sequencing was by immunoSEQ multiplex PCR. This table has 250,000 to 350,000 clones, more than 13% appearing once. The sample taken for sequencing was naive CD4+ T cells from blood. The receptors stem from a man younger than 40 with type 1 diabetes. Each CDR3 is given with its conserved first and last residue. Fields, in order: V gene, D gene, J gene, clone size, CDR3 length, CDR3 protein, CDR3 DNA. D genes are given only for firm matches. Some rows have no size entry. The others give once, few or many, or a class for an expanded clone.

TRBV9	TRBD1	TRBJ2-5	NA	15	CASSALTGGKETQYF	TGTGCCAGCAGCGCCTTGACAGGGGGGAAGGAGACCCAGTACTTC
TRBV19	TRBD1	TRBJ2-3	few	16	CASSNGQGASTDTQYF	TGTGCCAGTAGCAATGGACAGGGGGCTAGCACAGATACGCAGTATTTT
TRBV4-2	TRBD1	TRBJ2-7	few	15	CASSQGDRLSYEQYF	TGTGCCAGCAGCCAAGGGGACAGGCTCTCCTACGAGCAGTACTTC
TRBV7-8	NA	TRBJ1-1	NA	15	CASSLAWGGMTEAFF	TGTGCCAGCAGCTTAGCGTGGGGGGGTATGACTGAAGCTTTCTTT
TRBV5-1	NA	TRBJ2-1	NA	14	CASSLAWMGDEQFF	TGCGCCAGCAGCTTGGCCTGGATGGGAGATGAGCAGTTCTTC
TRBV7-2	NA	TRBJ2-7	NA	12	CASSLGTYEQYF	TGTGCCAGCAGCTTAGGGACTTACGAGCAGTACTTC
TRBV13	NA	TRBJ2-4	few	15	CASSFPAGAKNIQYF	TGTGCCAGCAGCTTCCCAGCGGGAGCCAAAAACATTCAGTACTTC
TRBV9	TRBD1	TRBJ2-5	NA	15	CASSVAGTGEETQYF	TGTGCCAGCAGCGTAGCTGGCACAGGGGAAGAGACCCAGTACTTC
TRBV28	TRBD1	TRBJ2-7	NA	15	CASSSAGTGVYEQYF	TGTGCCAGCAGTTCCGCCGGGACAGGGGTTTACGAGCAGTACTTC
TRBV5-1	NA	TRBJ2-3	NA	16	CASSLGAFVTTDTQYF	TGCGCCAGCAGCTTGGGGGCTTTTGTGACCACAGATACGCAGTATTTT
TRBV27	TRBD2	TRBJ2-3	NA	15	CASSVSGRHTDTQYF	TGTGCCAGCAGCGTTAGCGGGAGACACACAGATACGCAGTATTTT
TRBV5-1	TRBD2	TRBJ2-3	NA	15	CASSFGLAETDTQYF	TGCGCCAGCAGCTTCGGACTAGCCGAGACAGATACGCAGTATTTT
TRBV28	TRBD2	TRBJ2-7	few	13	CASTPGGYYEQYF	TGTGCCAGCACCCCGGGGGGGTACTACGAGCAGTACTTC
TRBV30	NA	TRBJ2-5	few	16	CAWSVLEYVPKETQYF	TGTGCCTGGAGTGTCTTGGAGTACGTGCCCAAAGAGACCCAGTACTTC
TRBV6-5	NA	TRBJ2-2	few	15	CASSYSWRGHRELFF	TGTGCCAGCAGTTACTCTTGGCGGGGGCACCGGGAGCTGTTTTTT
TRBV7-2	NA	TRBJ2-7	NA	14	CASSAGPRDSEQYF	TGTGCCAGCAGCGCCGGACCGCGGGATTCCGAGCAGTACTTC
TRBV4-1	NA	TRBJ2-4	NA	14	CASGRTRTENIQYF	TGCGCCAGCGGACGGACTCGGACAGAAAACATTCAGTACTTC
TRBV7-3	TRBD1	TRBJ1-1	few	15	CASSSGQGDFPEAFF	TGTGCCAGCAGCTCAGGACAGGGGGATTTCCCTGAAGCTTTCTTT
TRBV6-1	TRBD2	TRBJ2-7	few	14	CAGRAGGSDYEQYF	TGTGCCGGCAGGGCGGGAGGGTCCGACTACGAGCAGTACTTC
TRBV7-9	TRBD1	TRBJ1-1	NA	16	CASSILPGQMNTEAFF	TGTGCCAGCAGCATTCTACCGGGACAGATGAACACTGAAGCTTTCTTT
TRBV18	NA	TRBJ1-3	NA	15	CASSPETVAGNTIYF	TGTGCCAGCTCACCAGAGACAGTTGCTGGAAACACCATATATTTT
TRBV18	NA	TRBJ1-1	NA	12	CASSGMNTEAFF	TGTGCCAGCTCGGGCATGAACACTGAAGCTTTCTTT
TRBV6-6	NA	TRBJ1-1	NA	13	CASSINRDTEAFF	TGTGCCAGCAGTATTAACAGGGACACTGAAGCTTTCTTT
TRBV30	NA	TRBJ1-5	NA	14	CAWSVLQGNQPQHF	TGTGCCTGGAGTGTATTGCAGGGGAATCAGCCCCAGCATTTT
TRBV7-9	TRBD2	TRBJ2-1	NA	17	CASSLGGAGASYNEQFF	TGTGCCAGCAGCCTTGGGGGAGCGGGAGCATCCTACAATGAGCAGTTCTTC
TRBV7-2	NA	TRBJ1-1	few	15	CASSLGPAGAASVFF	TGTGCCAGCAGCCTGGGCCCGGCGGGGGCCGCAAGTGTTTTCTTT
TRBV7-2	TRBD1	TRBJ2-5	NA	18	CASSWTGGGGSFSKTQYF	TGTGCCAGCAGCTGGACAGGGGGCGGAGGATCTTTCTCAAAGACCCAGTACTTC
TRBV19	NA	TRBJ1-1	few	11	CASSSGGPAFF	TGTGCCAGTAGTAGCGGGGGACCAGCTTTCTTT
TRBV7-3	NA	TRBJ2-5	few	13	CASSLTLAETQYF	TGTGCCAGCAGCCTAACCCTAGCCGAGACCCAGTACTTC
TRBV2	NA	TRBJ1-4	NA	15	CASSPDHIANEKLFF	TGTGCCAGCAGTCCTGATCATATAGCTAATGAAAAACTGTTTTTT
TRBV7-9	TRBD1	TRBJ2-7	once	15	CASSSAGTGSYEQYF	TGTGCCAGCAGCTCCGCCGGGACAGGGAGTTACGAGCAGTACTTC
TRBV5-1	NA	TRBJ2-7	NA	15	CASSLAPGSSYEQYF	TGCGCCAGCAGCTTGGCCCCGGGAAGCTCCTACGAGCAGTACTTC
TRBV28	TRBD1	TRBJ1-2	few	11	CAVGTGYGYTF	TGTGCCGTAGGGACAGGCTATGGCTACACCTTC
TRBV7-8	NA	TRBJ1-5	few	16	CASSLTYSYSNQPQHF	TGTGCCAGCAGCTTGACATATTCGTATAGCAATCAGCCCCAGCATTTT
TRBV6-1	NA	TRBJ2-4	NA	15	CASSEALLIANIQYF	TGTGCCAGCAGTGAAGCGCTTCTCATCGCGAACATTCAGTACTTC
TRBV23-1	NA	TRBJ2-6	NA	17	CASSQAQGSSGANVLTF	TGCGCCAGCAGTCAGGCGCAGGGTAGCTCTGGGGCCAACGTCCTGACTTTC
TRBV11-2	NA	TRBJ1-3	NA	15	CASSFTGFSGNTIYF	TGTGCCAGCAGCTTCACAGGTTTCTCTGGAAACACCATATATTTT